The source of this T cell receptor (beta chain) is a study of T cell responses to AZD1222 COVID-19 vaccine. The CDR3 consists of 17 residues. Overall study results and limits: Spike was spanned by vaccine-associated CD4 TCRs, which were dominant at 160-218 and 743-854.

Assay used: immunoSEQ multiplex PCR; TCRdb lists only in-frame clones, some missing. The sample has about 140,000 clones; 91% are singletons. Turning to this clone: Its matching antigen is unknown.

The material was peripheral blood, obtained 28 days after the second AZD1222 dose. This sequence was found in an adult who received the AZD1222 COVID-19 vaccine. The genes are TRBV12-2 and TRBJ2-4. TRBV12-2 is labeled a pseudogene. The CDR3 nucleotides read TGTGCAAGTCGCCTCGACCGGGGCAGTATAGCCAAAAACATTCAGTACTTC. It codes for CASRLDRGSIAKNIQYF.